This T cell receptor beta chain was identified during a study of graft-versus-host responses after intestinal transplantation. Study background: Transplants given to recipients were multivisceral, liver-intestinal, or isolated intestinal. Each patient got anti-thymocyte globulin induction, then tacrolimus and steroids for roughly 3 years.

Libraries were prepared by immunoSEQ multiplex PCR; TCRdb keeps only in-frame clonotypes and omits some of them. The sample holds 40,000 to 45,000 clones, 85% to 95% seen once. In the case of this clone: The target antigen is unknown.

V lost 8 bases and J 3 bases, leaving 13 bases between the germline ends. CDR3 length: 14 amino acids. CDR1 is MNHEY and CDR2 is SMNVEV in the germline V gene (reference sequence). V usage is TRBV27 and J usage is TRBJ1-4, with D tentatively TRBD1 (5 bases). This sample comprised unstimulated CD8+ T cells sorted from spleen or lymph node cells, obtained before transplant. The source is a human donor who was the organ donor for an intestinal transplant. The CDR3 bases are TGTGCCAGCCGCCGACTCAGGGCTAATGAAAAACTGTTTTTT. It yields the protein CASRRLRANEKLFF.